This TCR beta chain was sequenced during a study of radiotherapy plus CTLA-4 blockade in lung cancer. Study summary: Objective responses emerged in under 20% of patients, and roughly 30% attained disease control.

Treatment of patients with chemo-refractory metastatic non-small-cell lung cancer consisted of focal radiation plus CTLA-4 blockade with ipilimumab. This clone was detected once. The antigen remains undetermined. The study, taken as a whole, reports: In blood, early T cell clone dynamics reportedly predicted response best, together with interferon-beta.

Generated by immunoSEQ multiplex PCR, the TCRdb table keeps only in-frame clones and is missing some. The top ten hold approximately 8.9% of the sample, which has 40,000 or so clones, over 70% seen once. The TCR sequence derives from a human donor with non-small cell lung cancer who had stable disease on radiotherapy plus ipilimumab. Sequenced material: peripheral blood, taken from a patient treated with radiotherapy plus ipilimumab.

CDR3 region: CASSDPWGVRQGYTF. In DNA, the CDR3 is TGTGCCAGCAGTGACCCATGGGGAGTGCGACAGGGCTACACCTTC. The rearrangement joins TRBV25-1 to TRBJ1-2, with D tentatively TRBD1 (5 bases). Between the trimmed V and J ends, which lost 3 bases and 8 bases, there was a span of 19 bases. From germline, CDR1 is MGHDK and CDR2 SYGVNS. CDR3 size: 15 residues.